These T cell receptor beta chains were read from a single sample in a study of T cell changes during pregnancy in multiple sclerosis. This table comes from immunoSEQ multiplex PCR, and its TCRdb copy is limited to in-frame clones, with some not included. The data show tens of thousands of clones, about 90% seen once. Sequencing used CD4+ T cells from peripheral blood mononuclear cells, obtained before pregnancy. The source is a female donor with multiple sclerosis, enrolled in a pregnancy study. Each CDR3 is given with its conserved first and last residue. Fields, in order: clone size, J gene, D gene, V gene, CDR3 protein, CDR3 DNA. A D gene is named only where the DNA matches it firmly. Part of the rows lack a size; the others show once, few, many or a class for expanded clones.

size: .; J: TRBJ2-7; D: TRBD2; V: TRBV14; CDR3: CASSQVGLRNYEQYF; DNA: TGTGCCAGCAGCCAAGTGGGACTAAGAAATTACGAGCAGTACTTC
size: .; J: TRBJ2-1; D: .; V: TRBV19; CDR3: CASSGNFYNEQFF; DNA: TGTGCCAGTAGCGGGAACTTCTACAATGAGCAGTTCTTC
size: .; J: TRBJ2-1; D: .; V: TRBV29-1; CDR3: CSARDSLGYNEQFF; DNA: TGCAGCGCCCGTGACAGTCTAGGTTACAATGAGCAGTTCTTC
size: .; J: TRBJ1-1; D: .; V: TRBV15; CDR3: CATSRDRGATEAFF; DNA: TGTGCCACCAGCAGAGATCGGGGGGCCACTGAAGCTTTCTTT
size: .; J: TRBJ2-4; D: TRBD1; V: TRBV10-3; CDR3: CAISRQGENIQYF; DNA: TGTGCCATCAGCCGACAGGGCGAAAACATTCAGTACTTC
size: .; J: TRBJ2-3; D: .; V: TRBV2; CDR3: CASSDIRRSTDTQYF; DNA: TGTGCCAGCAGTGATATTCGGAGAAGCACAGATACGCAGTATTTT
size: .; J: TRBJ1-1; D: .; V: TRBV5-6; CDR3: CASSLNQWNTEAFF; DNA: TGTGCCAGCAGCCTCAACCAGTGGAACACTGAAGCTTTCTTT
size: .; J: TRBJ2-2; D: .; V: TRBV19; CDR3: CASSIYLRNTGELFF; DNA: TGTGCCAGTAGTATCTACCTAAGGAACACCGGGGAGCTGTTTTTT
size: .; J: TRBJ1-2; D: .; V: TRBV11-2; CDR3: CASSLDRAYGYTF; DNA: TGTGCCAGCAGCTTAGACAGGGCTTATGGCTACACCTTC
size: .; J: TRBJ1-2; D: .; V: TRBV6-5; CDR3: CASSYRSGTEATF; DNA: TGTGCCAGCAGTTACCGATCAGGGACTGAGGCCACCTTC
size: .; J: TRBJ2-1; D: .; V: TRBV11-2; CDR3: CASSLVGRADNEQFF; DNA: TGTGCCAGCAGCTTAGTAGGCAGGGCGGACAATGAGCAGTTCTTC
size: .; J: TRBJ2-5; D: .; V: TRBV15; CDR3: CATSRDNLSQYF; DNA: TGTGCCACCAGCAGAGATAATCTCAGCCAGTACTTC
size: .; J: TRBJ2-1; D: TRBD1; V: TRBV27; CDR3: CASSFLTSGTGLREQFF; DNA: TGTGCCAGCAGTTTCCTCACCTCCGGGACAGGGTTACGTGAGCAGTTCTTC
size: few; J: TRBJ1-1; D: .; V: TRBV9; CDR3: CASSVEGLAEAFF; DNA: TGTGCCAGCAGCGTAGAGGGGCTGGCTGAAGCTTTCTTT
size: .; J: TRBJ1-1; D: TRBD1; V: TRBV7-9; CDR3: CASSLEGQGNTEAFF; DNA: TGTGCCAGCAGCTTAGAGGGACAGGGTAACACTGAAGCTTTCTTT
size: .; J: TRBJ2-1; D: TRBD1; V: TRBV5-1; CDR3: CASSSYRGNEQFF; DNA: TGCGCCAGCAGCTCTTACAGGGGAAATGAGCAGTTCTTC
size: .; J: TRBJ2-1; D: .; V: TRBV7-7; CDR3: CASSATDDGYNEQFF; DNA: TGTGCTAGCAGCGCTACCGATGACGGGTACAATGAGCAGTTCTTC
size: few; J: TRBJ1-5; D: .; V: TRBV6-4; CDR3: CASSVGSGEPQHF; DNA: TGTGCCAGCAGTGTGGGGTCAGGGGAGCCCCAGCATTTT
size: once; J: TRBJ2-3; D: TRBD1; V: TRBV27; CDR3: CASSSRGRTSTDTQYF; DNA: TGTGCCAGCTCATCGAGGGGGCGGACAAGCACAGATACGCAGTATTTT
size: .; J: TRBJ1-5; D: .; V: TRBV27; CDR3: CASGGRQGPQHF; DNA: TGTGCCAGCGGGGGGAGACAAGGGCCCCAGCATTTT
size: .; J: TRBJ1-2; D: TRBD1; V: TRBV7-2; CDR3: CASSLAQGAPGYTF; DNA: TGTGCCAGCAGCTTAGCGCAGGGGGCACCTGGCTACACCTTC
size: .; J: TRBJ1-4; D: .; V: TRBV14; CDR3: CASSQDSGTYADEKLFF; DNA: TGTGCCAGCAGCCAAGATTCGGGGACATACGCGGATGAAAAACTGTTTTTT
size: once; J: TRBJ2-5; D: TRBD1; V: TRBV5-6; CDR3: CASSFSGQGQETQYF; DNA: TGTGCCAGCAGCTTTTCAGGACAGGGACAAGAGACCCAGTACTTC
size: .; J: TRBJ1-4; D: .; V: TRBV19; CDR3: CASNPRSTNEKLFF; DNA: TGTGCCAGTAACCCCCGGTCCACTAATGAAAAACTGTTTTTT
size: .; J: TRBJ1-1; D: .; V: TRBV5-6; CDR3: CASSPPRAMNTEAFF; DNA: TGTGCCAGCAGCCCTCCCAGGGCCATGAACACTGAAGCTTTCTTT
size: .; J: TRBJ1-1; D: TRBD1; V: TRBV28; CDR3: CASSPRTGGSSTEAFF; DNA: TGTGCCAGCAGTCCTCGGACAGGGGGCTCGAGCACTGAAGCTTTCTTT
size: once; J: TRBJ1-4; D: .; V: TRBV2; CDR3: CARSGGPNEKLFF; DNA: TGTGCCAGGAGCGGGGGACCGAATGAAAAACTGTTTTTT
size: .; J: TRBJ2-1; D: TRBD2; V: TRBV4-1; CDR3: CASSQTGTRRNEQFF; DNA: TGCGCCAGCAGCCAAACCGGGACTAGAAGAAATGAGCAGTTCTTC
size: once; J: TRBJ2-1; D: .; V: TRBV7-6; CDR3: CASSLGAGVKGEQFF; DNA: TGTGCCAGCAGCCTGGGGGCAGGGGTGAAGGGCGAGCAGTTCTTC
size: .; J: TRBJ2-5; D: .; V: TRBV18; CDR3: CASSPDQGMRETQYF; DNA: TGTGCCAGCTCACCTGACCAGGGGATGAGGGAGACCCAGTACTTC
size: .; J: TRBJ2-7; D: TRBD2; V: TRBV6-1; CDR3: CASPTSGSSYEQYF; DNA: TGTGCCAGCCCTACTAGCGGTAGCTCCTACGAGCAGTACTTC
size: .; J: TRBJ2-7; D: TRBD1; V: TRBV2; CDR3: CASRNGQGLYEQYF; DNA: TGTGCCAGCAGAAATGGACAGGGACTCTACGAGCAGTACTTC
size: .; J: TRBJ2-7; D: TRBD2; V: TRBV5-4; CDR3: CASSLAGAGGSEQYF; DNA: TGTGCCAGCAGCTTGGCCGGTGCGGGAGGGAGCGAGCAGTACTTC
size: .; J: TRBJ1-2; D: .; V: TRBV28; CDR3: CASFSRVGEGYTF; DNA: TGTGCATCTTTTTCTCGGGTAGGAGAGGGCTACACCTTC
size: .; J: TRBJ1-1; D: TRBD1; V: TRBV19; CDR3: CASSFGTAMNTEAFF; DNA: TGTGCCAGTAGTTTTGGGACAGCTATGAACACTGAAGCTTTCTTT
size: once; J: TRBJ1-1; D: .; V: TRBV5-1; CDR3: CASRGGAGSTEAFF; DNA: TGCGCCAGCAGAGGGGGGGCTGGGAGCACTGAAGCTTTCTTT
size: once; J: TRBJ1-2; D: TRBD1; V: TRBV7-2; CDR3: CASSLEGQFYGYTF; DNA: TGTGCCAGCAGCTTAGAGGGACAGTTCTATGGCTACACCTTC
size: few; J: TRBJ2-4; D: .; V: TRBV28; CDR3: CASSLGLGGYIQYF; DNA: TGTGCCAGCAGTTTGGGGTTAGGCGGGTACATTCAGTACTTC
size: .; J: TRBJ1-1; D: .; V: TRBV6-5; CDR3: CASSYSIGDSAFF; DNA: TGTGCCAGCAGTTACTCGATAGGAGACTCAGCTTTCTTT
size: once; J: TRBJ2-5; D: .; V: TRBV28; CDR3: CASSLQETQYF; DNA: TGTGCCAGCAGTTTACAGGAGACCCAGTACTTC
size: .; J: TRBJ2-1; D: TRBD1; V: TRBV2; CDR3: CASSAGTGGSLSSYNEQFF; DNA: TGTGCCAGCAGTGCCGGGACAGGGGGAAGCCTAAGCTCCTACAATGAGCAGTTCTTC
size: .; J: TRBJ2-1; D: TRBD2; V: TRBV2; CDR3: CASSRASSEAGGLMNEQFF; DNA: TGTGCCAGCAGCCGTGCCAGCAGTGAAGCGGGAGGTTTAATGAATGAGCAGTTCTTC
size: few; J: TRBJ2-7; D: TRBD1; V: TRBV5-4; CDR3: CASSGGQDTTFREQYF; DNA: TGTGCCAGCAGCGGGGGACAGGATACCACCTTCAGGGAGCAGTACTTC
size: .; J: TRBJ1-2; D: .; V: TRBV19; CDR3: CASSILQGGGYTF; DNA: TGTGCCAGTAGTATTTTACAGGGTGGCGGCTACACCTTC
size: .; J: TRBJ1-4; D: .; V: TRBV2; CDR3: CASSVDRRWNEKLFF; DNA: TGTGCCAGCAGTGTTGACAGAAGGTGGAATGAAAAACTGTTTTTT
size: .; J: TRBJ2-1; D: TRBD2; V: TRBV4-3; CDR3: CASSQLPGTSDITYNEQFF; DNA: TGCGCCAGCAGCCAGTTACCCGGGACTAGCGACATAACCTACAATGAGCAGTTCTTC
size: .; J: TRBJ2-1; D: TRBD2; V: TRBV11-3; CDR3: CASSLGLALGNEQFF; DNA: TGTGCCAGCAGCTTGGGACTAGCCCTGGGAAATGAGCAGTTCTTC
size: .; J: TRBJ1-1; D: .; V: TRBV18; CDR3: CASSPPGQTRNTEAFF; DNA: TGTGCCAGCTCACCCCCCGGACAGACGAGGAACACTGAAGCTTTCTTT
size: .; J: TRBJ1-2; D: TRBD1; V: TRBV20-1; CDR3: CSARDRGRYTF; DNA: TGCAGTGCTAGGGACAGGGGACGCTACACCTTC
size: .; J: TRBJ1-5; D: .; V: TRBV19; CDR3: CASSIGPSVGDYQPQHF; DNA: TGTGCCAGTAGTATCGGACCCTCGGTCGGGGATTATCAGCCCCAGCATTTT
size: .; J: TRBJ2-5; D: TRBD2; V: TRBV7-6; CDR3: CASSLIPSGGETQYF; DNA: TGTGCCAGCAGCTTAATACCATCGGGAGGGGAGACCCAGTACTTC
size: .; J: TRBJ2-1; D: TRBD2; V: TRBV7-9; CDR3: CASSALRGLAGVNEQFF; DNA: TGTGCCAGCAGCGCGCTAAGAGGACTAGCGGGAGTCAATGAGCAGTTCTTC
size: .; J: TRBJ2-5; D: .; V: TRBV18; CDR3: CASSPSGSSPQETQYF; DNA: TGTGCCAGCTCACCATCAGGTTCCTCCCCCCAAGAGACCCAGTACTTC
size: .; J: TRBJ2-7; D: .; V: TRBV7-9; CDR3: CASSLALGDYEQYF; DNA: TGTGCCAGCAGCTTGGCACTAGGCGATTACGAGCAGTACTTC
size: .; J: TRBJ2-3; D: .; V: TRBV18; CDR3: CASSELGDTQYF; DNA: TGTGCCAGCTCGGAACTAGGAGATACGCAGTATTTT
size: .; J: TRBJ1-1; D: .; V: TRBV6-5; CDR3: CASSYSGRTEAFF; DNA: TGTGCCAGCAGTTACTCTGGCCGAACTGAAGCTTTCTTT
size: few; J: TRBJ1-1; D: TRBD1; V: TRBV4-1; CDR3: CASSQSGGMETEAFF; DNA: TGCGCCAGCAGCCAATCAGGGGGCATGGAGACTGAAGCTTTCTTT
size: .; J: TRBJ2-2; D: .; V: TRBV28; CDR3: CASSLSGFGTGELFF; DNA: TGTGCCAGCAGCCTTTCAGGGTTTGGCACCGGGGAGCTGTTTTTT
size: .; J: TRBJ2-1; D: TRBD2; V: TRBV7-2; CDR3: CASSLVGSAWGGNEQFF; DNA: TGTGCCAGCAGCTTAGTTGGATCTGCCTGGGGAGGGAATGAGCAGTTCTTC
size: .; J: TRBJ2-7; D: .; V: TRBV28; CDR3: CASSLRGISYEQYF; DNA: TGTGCCAGCAGTCTGAGAGGAATCTCCTACGAGCAGTACTTC